These 32 T cell receptor beta chains came from one sample sequenced in a study of CD8 T cells in ankylosing spondylitis. Study-level points and caveats: Seven or eight highly homologous variants made up a TCR beta motif, and this motif appeared characteristic of ankylosing spondylitis blood.

TCRdb recomputed calls from the 5' RACE reads with MiXCR, one row per CDR3 protein. The sample lists 330,000 or so distinct CDR3 sequences, around 8% occurring once. Antigens of these TCRs are unknown. The sample consisted of blood, either unsorted or a sorted T cell fraction (not recorded which). The receptors were gathered from a male donor with ankylosing spondylitis.

The rearrangement uses TRBV25-1 and TRBJ1-3; D remains ambiguous. The V gene lost 4 bases and the J gene lost 1 base, with 8 bases spanning the gap. Germline V gene data show CDR1 as MGHDK and CDR2 as SYGVNS. This CDR3 is 14 amino acids long. For the CDR3, the DNA is TGTGCCAGCAGTGCCGCTGCATCTGGAAACACCATATATTTT. Its protein is CASSAAASGNTIYF. Full variable domain (missing parts from reference TRBV25-1 and TRBJ1-3): EADIYQTPRYLVIGTGKKITLECSQTMGHDKMYWYQQDPGMELHLIHYSYGVNSTEKGDLSSESTVSRIRTEHFPLTLESARPSHTSQYLCASSAAASGNTIYFGEGSWLTVV.

This clonotype has at least ten counts. V usage is TRBV9 and J usage is TRBJ2-3, with TRBD2 identical over 11 bases. V shed 2 bases and J 2 bases; nucleotides not matched to a gene: 4. The CDR3 is made up of 16 amino acids. Germline CDR1 SGDLS, CDR2 YYNGEE. The CDR3: CASSVSGRAPTDTQYF. Written as DNA, the CDR3 is TGTGCCAGCAGCGTTAGCGGGAGGGCCCCCACAGATACGCAGTATTTT.

This clonotype was counted between two and nine times. V gene TRBV21-1 combines with J gene TRBJ2-7. TRBV21-1 is designated a pseudogene. CDR3 length: 14 amino acids. CDR3 loop: CASILGNGSYEQYF. In DNA, the CDR3 is TGTGCCAGCATCCTGGGGAACGGCTCCTACGAGCAGTACTTC.

The chain couples TRBV12-3 or TRBV12-4 to TRBJ1-5; D perhaps matches TRBD1 (5 bases). The CDR3 totals 14 residues. V was cut by 3 bases and J by 4 bases, with 10 bases left in between. The CDR3 here is CASSFGAANQPQHF. DNA of the CDR3: TGTGCCAGCAGTTTTGGGGCAGCGAATCAGCCCCAGCATTTT.

There are many counts of this clonotype. In nucleotides, the CDR3 is TGTGCCAGCATTGGACCGGGACAGGGAGGAGAGACCCAGTACTTC. Translated: CASIGPGQGGETQYF. This chain connects TRBV6-2 or TRBV6-3 to TRBJ2-5; TRBD1 matches at 9 bases. V lost 7 bases and J lost 4; bases outside the gene matches: 10. This CDR3 has 15 residues. CDR1 and CDR2 (germline): MNHEY, SVGEGT.

In its sample, this clonotype was seen many times. The J gene is TRBJ2-1, the V gene TRBV4-1, with 8 bases fitting TRBD2. Germline V gives CDR1 MGHRA, CDR2 YSYEKL. The J segment lost 6 bases and the V segment lost 4 bases, leaving 14 bases of the junction unmatched. The CDR3 runs 17 residues. CDR3 nucleotides: TGCGCCAGCAGCCCCAGGCGGGGGGTAAATCGACCCAATGAGCAGTTCTTC. This translates into CASSPRRGVNRPNEQFF.

Only a few counts were recorded for this clonotype. V is TRBV28 and J is TRBJ1-1; D uncertain. Germline CDR1 reads MDHEN; CDR2 reads SYDVKM. The CDR3 is 15 amino acids. The V end was cut by 2 bases, the J end by 1 base, with 11 bases between. CDR3 protein: CASSLIRLRNTEAFF. CDR3 in DNA: TGTGCCAGCAGTTTAATTCGACTTAGGAACACTGAAGCTTTCTTT.

This clonotype came up many times. The J gene is TRBJ2-7, the V gene TRBV12-3 or TRBV12-4, with TRBD2 matching 7 bases. CDR3 length: 16 residues. Trimming cost V 6 bases and J 0 bases; bases outside gene matches: 11. CDR3 DNA sequence: TGTGCCAGCAGCAGAATGGGGGGGATTGCCTCCTACGAGCAGTACTTC. It specifies CASSRMGGIASYEQYF.

The J gene is TRBJ2-3, the V gene TRBV6-4; 7 bases are a match to TRBD1. The V gene's germline CDR1 is MRHNA and CDR2 SNTAGT. The CDR3 contains 15 residues. J lost 3 bases, V lost 6 bases, and 9 bases had no gene match. Here the CDR3 DNA reads TGTGCCAGCAGCCCCCGGGACAGTCAGACAGATACGCAGTATTTT. Its protein is CASSPRDSQTDTQYF.

This sequence joins TRBV12-3 or TRBV12-4 and TRBJ1-5; D is uncertain. V dropped 7 bases and J dropped 4 bases, with 11 bases sitting between them. The CDR3 has 13 amino acids. Written as DNA, the CDR3 is TGTGCCAGCACTAAAGCGGGGAATCAGCCCCAGCATTTT. This encodes CASTKAGNQPQHF.

This clonotype was found many times. The chain uses TRBV12-3 or TRBV12-4 and TRBJ1-6; 8 bases fit TRBD1. The CDR3 spans 14 residues. J gave up 10 bases and V 4 bases, and 6 bases lay outside the gene matches. The CDR3 is CASSSRGPISPLHF. The CDR3 region has the DNA TGTGCCAGCAGTTCCAGGGGGCCGATATCACCCCTCCACTTT.

The chain is built from TRBV18 and TRBJ2-3, with a possible D match to TRBD2 (7 bases). Per the germline V gene, CDR1 is KGHSH and CDR2 is LQKENI. Trimming pared 6 bases from V and 4 bases from J, leaving 20 bases between. This CDR3 region has 16 residues. CDR3 amino acids: CASSPRQAGEADTQYF. The CDR3 DNA follows: TGTGCCAGCTCCCCCCGACAGGCGGGAGAAGCAGATACGCAGTATTTT.

This clonotype was found many times. The chain couples TRBV5-1 to TRBJ2-5; tentatively, D is TRBD2 (6 bases). This CDR3 comprises 14 residues. Per germline, CDR1 SGHRS and CDR2 YFSETQ. Trimming took 0 bases from V and 4 from J, leaving 10 bases between them. CDR3 sequence reads: CASSLAGTAETQYF. DNA of the CDR3: TGCGCCAGCAGCTTGGCCGGGACTGCAGAGACCCAGTACTTC.

This clonotype was recorded many times. V gene TRBV29-1 combines with J gene TRBJ1-1; D ambiguous. The CDR3 contains 16 residues. The ends were cut back, 4 bases at V and 0 bases at J, with 18 bases in the middle. From germline, CDR1 is SQVTM and CDR2 ANQGSEA. CDR3 in amino acids: CSVVYVQARMNTEAFF. The CDR3 nucleotides are TGCAGCGTTGTTTACGTCCAGGCTCGGATGAACACTGAAGCTTTCTTT.

The genes are TRBV14 and TRBJ2-2; the D gene is possibly TRBD1 (7 bases). The CDR3 is made up of 15 amino acids. V was pared by 6 bases and J by 2 bases, with 13 bases between. Per the germline V gene, CDR1 is SGHDN and CDR2 is FVKESK. In DNA, the CDR3 is TGTGCCAGCAGGCCCAGGGGGGTCAACACCGGGGAGCTGTTTTTT. Translation gives CASRPRGVNTGELFF.

The chain carries TRBV11-2 and TRBJ2-1, with TRBD2 matching over 10 bases. Per the germline V gene, CDR1 is SGHAT and CDR2 is FQNNGV. With 3 bases clipped from V and 8 bases from J, the junction kept 16 bases outside the gene matches. There are 18 residues in the CDR3. This chain's CDR3 is CASSFGLAGEGIYHEQFF. CDR3 bases: TGTGCCAGCAGCTTCGGTCTAGCGGGAGAGGGGATCTATCATGAGCAGTTCTTC.

At least ten counts were recorded for this clonotype. The chain has TRBV7-9 and TRBJ2-3; D is ambiguous. The CDR3 is 15 amino acids. In germline, CDR1 is SEHNR, CDR2 FQNEAQ (reference sequence). V was trimmed by 9 bases and J by 0 bases, leaving 16 bases between them. CDR3 region: CASTPSGTSTDTQYF. Written as DNA, the CDR3 is TGTGCCAGTACCCCCTCCGGCACTAGCACAGATACGCAGTATTTT.

This clonotype occurred a few times. The rearrangement uses TRBV2 and TRBJ2-1, with TRBD2 matching 10 bases. The CDR3 is made up of 12 amino acids. Germline CDR1 and CDR2: SNHLY and FYNNEI. V trimming: 10 bases; J trimming: 5 bases; junction bases outside the gene matches: 2. CDR3 sequence reads: CATSGRHNEQFF. The CDR3 nucleotides read TGTGCCACTAGCGGGAGACACAATGAGCAGTTCTTC.

This clonotype was counted at least ten times. The chain uses TRBV29-1 and TRBJ2-5; maybe TRBD1 (6 bases). The CDR3 consists of 12 residues. The V gene lost 4 bases and the J gene lost 1 base, with 7 bases spanning the gap. Germline V gene data show CDR1 as SQVTM and CDR2 as ANQGSEA. In DNA form, the CDR3 reads TGCAGCGTTGCGGACAGCCAAGAGACCCAGTACTTC. It is translated as CSVADSQETQYF.

This clonotype was recorded a few times. The rearrangement joins TRBV28 to TRBJ2-7, with 7 bases identical to TRBD2. In germline, CDR1 is MDHEN, CDR2 SYDVKM. V lost 6 bases, J lost 7 bases, and 3 bases stayed unmatched. The length of the CDR3 is 11 residues. CDR3 nucleotide sequence: TGTGCCAGCAGGGGGGGGGGAGAGCAGTACTTC. Amino acids: CASRGGGEQYF.

This chain's CDR3 is CAAGGPVGAEQFF. CDR3 nucleotide sequence: TGTGCCGCGGGAGGGCCGGTTGGCGCTGAGCAGTTCTTC. The gene calls are TRBV19 and TRBJ2-1; 9 bases align to TRBD2. Losses at the gene ends were 11 bases for V and 9 bases for J; bases not matched to a gene: 11. Germline lookup yields CDR1 LNHDA and CDR2 SQIVND (reference sequence). The CDR3 is 13 residues long.

The rearrangement uses TRBV9 and TRBJ2-2; unclear D gene. The V gene lost 0 bases and the J gene lost 1 base, with 7 bases spanning the gap. Germline loops: CDR1 SGDLS, CDR2 YYNGEE. The CDR3 loop spans 15 amino acids. Here the CDR3 DNA reads TGTGCCAGCAGCGTAGTTTCGGAGAACACCGGGGAGCTGTTTTTT. Translated, it gives CASSVVSENTGELFF. Full variable domain (remainder filled in from reference TRBV9 and TRBJ2-2): DSGVTQTPKHLITATGQRVTLRCSPRSGDLSVYWYQQSLDQGLQFLIQYYNGEERAKGNILERFSAQQFPDLHSELNLSSLELGDSALYFCASSVVSENTGELFFGEGSRLTVL.

V and J are TRBV12-3 or TRBV12-4 and TRBJ2-1; D is undetermined. Trimming took 3 bases from V and 13 from J, leaving 13 bases between them. This CDR3 contains 12 residues. CDR3 sequence reads: CASSLGPPTQFF. Written as DNA, the CDR3 is TGTGCCAGCAGTTTGGGTCCCCCGACCCAGTTCTTC.

Only a few counts were recorded for this clonotype. The gene calls are TRBV20-1 and TRBJ2-3; 7 positions agree with TRBD2. Losses at the gene ends were 0 bases for V and 10 bases for J; bases not matched to a gene: 16. This CDR3 spans 16 amino acids. Germline CDR1 DFQATT, CDR2 SNEGSKA (reference sequence). The CDR3 DNA is TGCAGTGCTAGAGATCCTTTGGCGGGGCGGGGGAGTGCGCAGTATTTT. Protein: CSARDPLAGRGSAQYF.

This clonotype was seen only a few times. The chain has TRBV10-3 and TRBJ1-2; a weak D match, TRBD1 (5 bases). Germline V gives CDR1 ENHRY, CDR2 SYGVKD. V lost 2 bases and J lost 2, with 18 bases in between. The CDR3 totals 17 residues. The CDR3 nucleotides read TGTGCCATCAGTGAGGGGGGACTCCCCTCGGGAAACTATGGCTACACCTTC. It is translated as CAISEGGLPSGNYGYTF.

This chain connects TRBV5-1 to TRBJ2-6; possibly TRBD1 for D (6 bases). Trimming stripped 0 bases from V and 4 bases from J, with 11 bases between. The CDR3 is 16 amino acids. CDR1 SGHRS and CDR2 YFSETQ come from the germline V gene. The CDR3 sequence: CASSLEGGGGANVLTF. The DNA of the CDR3 is TGCGCCAGCAGCTTGGAAGGGGGTGGAGGGGCCAACGTCCTGACTTTC.

The chain joins TRBV19 to TRBJ2-2, with 13 positions matching TRBD2. This CDR3 contains 17 residues. In germline, CDR1 is LNHDA, CDR2 SQIVND (reference sequence). The V gene end was trimmed by 6 bases and the J gene end by 6 bases; junction bases not matched to a gene: 10. The CDR3 DNA sequence: TGTGCCAGTAGGTCAGGACTAGCGGGAGCCCAGGCCGGGGAGCTGTTTTTT. This translates into CASRSGLAGAQAGELFF.

This clonotype was seen more than once but under ten times. This sequence joins TRBV20-1 and TRBJ2-1; D may match TRBD1 or TRBD2 (5 bases each). Deletions cut 2 bases from V and 8 bases from J, with 22 bases between. Germline lookup yields CDR1 DFQATT and CDR2 SNEGSKA (reference sequence). The CDR3 covers 16 residues. The CDR3 region has the DNA TGCAGTGCTAGATCACCCGGGACCGGCCCTGTGGATGAGCAGTTCTTC. Translated: CSARSPGTGPVDEQFF.

Ten or more counts support this clonotype. The V gene is TRBV12-3 or TRBV12-4, the J gene TRBJ2-7; D unclear. CDR3 length: 14 amino acids. V was trimmed by 3 bases and J by 3 bases, leaving 12 bases between them. The CDR3 nucleotides are TGTGCCAGCAGTTTTGAGTCAGAATACTACGAGCAGTACTTC. Translation: CASSFESEYYEQYF.

The genes are TRBV28 and TRBJ2-4; 7 bases fit TRBD2. Trimming took 7 bases from V and 10 from J; bases not matched to a gene: 10. Germline CDR1 reads MDHEN; CDR2 reads SYDVKM. This CDR3 has 13 residues. The DNA of the CDR3 is TGTGCCAGCACAGGGTCGGCTAGCGGTATTCAGTACTTC. It encodes CASTGSASGIQYF.

The CDR3 DNA is TGTGCCAGCAGCTTGGGGGGGCCTGACCCTTGGAATGAGCAGTTCTTC. It specifies CASSLGGPDPWNEQFF. J is TRBJ2-1 and V is TRBV5-5, with D tentatively TRBD1 (6 bases). CDR1 and CDR2 (germline): SGHKS, YYEKEE (reference sequence). V lost 0 bases, J lost 7 bases, and 17 bases lay in between. This CDR3 is 16 amino acids long.

This clonotype showed up just a few times. The CDR3 loop reads CASSLGGAGDTQYF. DNA of the CDR3: TGTGCCAGCAGCTTGGGAGGGGCCGGGGATACGCAGTATTTT. The chain is built from TRBV5-6 and TRBJ2-3, with D perhaps matching TRBD1 or TRBD2 (5 bases each). Germline V gene data show CDR1 as SGHDT and CDR2 as YYEEEE. This CDR3 has 14 amino acids. V lost 0 bases and J 6 bases, leaving 11 bases between the germline ends.